This TCR beta chain stems from a study of cytomegalovirus exposure and HLA in healthy donors. Study results and caveats: Cytomegalovirus status was reportedly diagnosed by the classifier with high sensitivity and specificity.

With regard to this clone: The antigen is undetermined.

Using immunoSEQ multiplex PCR, the repertoire was profiled, and TCRdb retains in-frame clones only, with some absent. The profile covers approximately 150,000 clones, with roughly 89% appearing a single time and 4.5% taken by the ten largest. Sequenced material: PBMCs. This clonotype originated in a man younger than 35 in good health and CMV-seropositive.

The CDR3: CASRGQPYGYTF. CDR3 DNA: TGTGCCAGCCGGGGACAGCCCTATGGCTACACCTTC. This sequence joins TRBV11-2 and TRBJ1-2, with 7 bases that match TRBD1. The CDR3 totals 12 residues. Trimming took 8 bases from V and 4 from J; bases not matched to a gene: 4. The germline gives CDR1 SGHAT, CDR2 FQNNGV. The whole variable domain, filled in from reference TRBV11-2 and TRBJ1-2, reads EAGVAQSPRYKIIEKRQSVAFWCNPISGHATLYWYQQILGQGPKLLIQFQNNGVVDDSQLPKDRFSAERLKGVDSTLKIQPAKLEDSAVYLCASRGQPYGYTFGSGTRLTVV.